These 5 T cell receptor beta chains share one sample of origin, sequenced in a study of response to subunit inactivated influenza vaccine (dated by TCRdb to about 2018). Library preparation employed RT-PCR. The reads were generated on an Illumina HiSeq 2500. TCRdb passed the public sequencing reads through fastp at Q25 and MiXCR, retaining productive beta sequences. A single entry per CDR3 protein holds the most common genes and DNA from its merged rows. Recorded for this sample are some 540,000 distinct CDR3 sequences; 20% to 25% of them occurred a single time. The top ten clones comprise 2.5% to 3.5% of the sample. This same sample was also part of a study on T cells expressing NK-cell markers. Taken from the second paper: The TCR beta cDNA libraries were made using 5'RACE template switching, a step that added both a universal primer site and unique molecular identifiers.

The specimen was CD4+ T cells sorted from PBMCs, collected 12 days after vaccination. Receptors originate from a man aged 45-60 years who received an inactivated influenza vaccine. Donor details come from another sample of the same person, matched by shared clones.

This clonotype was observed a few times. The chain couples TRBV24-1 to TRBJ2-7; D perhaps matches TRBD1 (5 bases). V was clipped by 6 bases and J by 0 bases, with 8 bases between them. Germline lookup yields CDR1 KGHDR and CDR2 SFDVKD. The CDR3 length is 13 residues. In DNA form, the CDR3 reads TGTGCCACCAGTCGAAGGGGCTCCTACGAGCAGTACTTC. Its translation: CATSRRGSYEQYF.

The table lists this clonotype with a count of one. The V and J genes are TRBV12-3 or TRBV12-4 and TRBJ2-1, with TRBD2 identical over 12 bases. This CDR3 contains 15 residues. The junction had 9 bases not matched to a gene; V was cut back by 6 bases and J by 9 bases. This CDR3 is CASRPTSGGRTEQFF. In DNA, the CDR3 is TGTGCCAGCAGACCAACTAGCGGGGGGCGCACTGAGCAGTTCTTC.

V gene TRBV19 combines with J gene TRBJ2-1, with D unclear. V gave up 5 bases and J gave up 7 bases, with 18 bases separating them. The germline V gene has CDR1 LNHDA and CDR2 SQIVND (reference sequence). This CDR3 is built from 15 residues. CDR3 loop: CASSVTWSPTNEQFF. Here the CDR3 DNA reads TGTGCCAGTAGTGTTACTTGGTCCCCTACAAATGAGCAGTTCTTC.

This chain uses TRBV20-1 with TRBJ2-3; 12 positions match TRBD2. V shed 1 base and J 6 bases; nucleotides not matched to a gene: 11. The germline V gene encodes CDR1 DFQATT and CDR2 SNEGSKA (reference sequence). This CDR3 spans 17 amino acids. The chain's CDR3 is CSARGGLAGSVGDTQYF. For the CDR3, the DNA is TGCAGTGCTAGAGGGGGACTAGCGGGTTCCGTTGGTGATACGCAGTATTTT.

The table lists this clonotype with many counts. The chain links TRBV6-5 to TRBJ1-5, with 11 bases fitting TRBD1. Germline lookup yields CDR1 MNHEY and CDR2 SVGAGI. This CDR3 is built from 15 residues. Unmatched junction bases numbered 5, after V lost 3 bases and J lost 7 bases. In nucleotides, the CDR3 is TGTGCCAGCAGTTATGGACAGGGGGCTGAACAGCCCCAGCATTTT. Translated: CASSYGQGAEQPQHF.